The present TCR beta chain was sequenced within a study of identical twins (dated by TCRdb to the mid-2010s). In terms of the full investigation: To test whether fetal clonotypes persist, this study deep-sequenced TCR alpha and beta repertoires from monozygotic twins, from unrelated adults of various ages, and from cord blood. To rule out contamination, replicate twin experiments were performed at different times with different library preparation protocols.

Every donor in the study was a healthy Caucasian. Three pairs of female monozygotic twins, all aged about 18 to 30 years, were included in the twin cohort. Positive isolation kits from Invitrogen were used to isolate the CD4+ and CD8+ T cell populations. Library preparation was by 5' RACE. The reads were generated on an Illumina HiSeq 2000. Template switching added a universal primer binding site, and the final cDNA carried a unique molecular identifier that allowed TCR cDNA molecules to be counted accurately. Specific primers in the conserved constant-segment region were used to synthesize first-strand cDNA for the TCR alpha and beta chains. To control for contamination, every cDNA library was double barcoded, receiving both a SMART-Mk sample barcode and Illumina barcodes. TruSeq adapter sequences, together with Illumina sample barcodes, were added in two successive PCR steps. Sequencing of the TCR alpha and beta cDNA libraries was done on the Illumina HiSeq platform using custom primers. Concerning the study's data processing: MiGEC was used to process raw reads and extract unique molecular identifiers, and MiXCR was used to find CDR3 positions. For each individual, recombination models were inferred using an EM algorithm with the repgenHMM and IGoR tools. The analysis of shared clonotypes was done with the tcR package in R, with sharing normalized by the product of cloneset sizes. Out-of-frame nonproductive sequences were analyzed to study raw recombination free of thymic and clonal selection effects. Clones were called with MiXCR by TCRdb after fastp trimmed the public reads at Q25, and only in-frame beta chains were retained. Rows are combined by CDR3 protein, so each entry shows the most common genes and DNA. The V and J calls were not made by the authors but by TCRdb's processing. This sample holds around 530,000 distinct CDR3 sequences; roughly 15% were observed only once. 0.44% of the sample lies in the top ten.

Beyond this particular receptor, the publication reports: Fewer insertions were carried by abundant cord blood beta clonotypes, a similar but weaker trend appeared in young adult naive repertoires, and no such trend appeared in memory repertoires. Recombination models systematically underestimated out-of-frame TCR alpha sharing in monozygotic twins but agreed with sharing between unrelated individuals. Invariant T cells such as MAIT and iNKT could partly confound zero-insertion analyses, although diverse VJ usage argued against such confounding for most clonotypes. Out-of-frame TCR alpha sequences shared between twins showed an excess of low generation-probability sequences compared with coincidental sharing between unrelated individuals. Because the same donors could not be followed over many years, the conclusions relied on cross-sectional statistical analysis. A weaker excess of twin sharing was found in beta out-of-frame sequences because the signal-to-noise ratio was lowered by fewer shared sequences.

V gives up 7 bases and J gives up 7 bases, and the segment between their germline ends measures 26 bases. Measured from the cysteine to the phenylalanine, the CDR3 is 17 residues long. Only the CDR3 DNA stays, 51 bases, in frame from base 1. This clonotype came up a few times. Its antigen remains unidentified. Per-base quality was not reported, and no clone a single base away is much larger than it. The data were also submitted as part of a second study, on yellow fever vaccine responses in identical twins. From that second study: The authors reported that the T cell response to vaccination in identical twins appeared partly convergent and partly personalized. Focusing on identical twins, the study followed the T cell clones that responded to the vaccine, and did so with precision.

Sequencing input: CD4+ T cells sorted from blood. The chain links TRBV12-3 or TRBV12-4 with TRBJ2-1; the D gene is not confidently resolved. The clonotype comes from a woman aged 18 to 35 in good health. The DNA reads TGTGCCAGCATACTTAGCCAGCAGTTGGATCATAGAAATGAGCAGTTCTTC. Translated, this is CASILSQQLDHRNEQFF.